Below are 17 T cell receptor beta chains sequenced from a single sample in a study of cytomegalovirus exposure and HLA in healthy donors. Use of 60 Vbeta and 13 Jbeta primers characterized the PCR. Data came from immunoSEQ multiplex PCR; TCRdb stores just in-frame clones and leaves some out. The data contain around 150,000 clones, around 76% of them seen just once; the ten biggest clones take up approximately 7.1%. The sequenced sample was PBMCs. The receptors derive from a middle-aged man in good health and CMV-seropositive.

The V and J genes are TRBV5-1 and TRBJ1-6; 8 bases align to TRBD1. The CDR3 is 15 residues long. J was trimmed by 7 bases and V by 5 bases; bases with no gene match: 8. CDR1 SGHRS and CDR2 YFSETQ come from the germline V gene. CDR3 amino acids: CASSMDRARNSPLHF. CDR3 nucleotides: TGCGCCAGCAGTATGGACAGGGCAAGAAATTCACCCCTCCACTTT.

The CDR3, as DNA: TGTGCCAGTACCGAGGTCGACTCTGGGGCCAACGTCCTGACTTTC. Residues: CASTEVDSGANVLTF. The chain recombines TRBV19 with TRBJ2-6; D unresolved. The CDR3 is made up of 15 amino acids. Germline-derived CDR1 and CDR2 are LNHDA and SQIVND (reference sequence). Between the trimmed V and J ends, which lost 7 bases and 0 bases, there was a span of 10 bases.

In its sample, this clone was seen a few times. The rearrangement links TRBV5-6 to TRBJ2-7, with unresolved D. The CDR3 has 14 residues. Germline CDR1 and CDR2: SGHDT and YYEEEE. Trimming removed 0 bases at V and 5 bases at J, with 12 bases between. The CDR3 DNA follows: TGTGCCAGCAGCTTGGGGGCTGCCCCCCACGAGCAGTACTTC. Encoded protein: CASSLGAAPHEQYF.

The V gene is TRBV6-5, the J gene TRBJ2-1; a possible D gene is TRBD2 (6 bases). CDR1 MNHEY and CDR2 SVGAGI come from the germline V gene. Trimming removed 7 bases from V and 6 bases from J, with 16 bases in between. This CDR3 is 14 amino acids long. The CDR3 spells CASNTRDLTNEQFF. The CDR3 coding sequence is TGTGCCAGCAACACACGGGACTTAACCAATGAGCAGTTCTTC.

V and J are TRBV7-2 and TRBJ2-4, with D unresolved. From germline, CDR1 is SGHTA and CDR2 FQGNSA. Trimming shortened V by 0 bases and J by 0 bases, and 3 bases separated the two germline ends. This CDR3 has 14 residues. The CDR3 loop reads CASSLALAKNIQYF. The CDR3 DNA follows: TGTGCCAGCAGCTTAGCCCTAGCCAAAAACATTCAGTACTTC.

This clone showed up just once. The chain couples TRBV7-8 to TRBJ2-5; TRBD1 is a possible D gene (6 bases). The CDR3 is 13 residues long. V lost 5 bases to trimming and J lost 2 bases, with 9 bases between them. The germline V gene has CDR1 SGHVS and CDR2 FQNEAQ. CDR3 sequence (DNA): TGTGCCAGCAGCCGAAGGGGGCAAGAGACCCAGTACTTC. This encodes CASSRRGQETQYF.

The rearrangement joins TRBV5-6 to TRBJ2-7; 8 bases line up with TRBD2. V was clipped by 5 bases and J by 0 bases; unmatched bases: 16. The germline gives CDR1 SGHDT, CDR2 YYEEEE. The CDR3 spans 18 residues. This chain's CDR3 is CASSPPQRGPESSYEQYF. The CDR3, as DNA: TGTGCCAGCAGTCCCCCCCAGCGGGGGCCTGAGAGCTCCTACGAGCAGTACTTC. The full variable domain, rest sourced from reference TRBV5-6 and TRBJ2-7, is DAGVTQSPTHLIKTRGQQVTLRCSPKSGHDTVSWYQQALGQGPQFIFQYYEEEERQRGNFPDRFSGHQFPNYSSELNVNALLLGDSALYLCASSPPQRGPESSYEQYFGPGTRLTVT.

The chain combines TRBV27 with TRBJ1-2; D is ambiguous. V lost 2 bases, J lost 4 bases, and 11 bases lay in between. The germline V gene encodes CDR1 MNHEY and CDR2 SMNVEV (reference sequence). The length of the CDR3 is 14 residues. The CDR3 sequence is CASSLSRGIYGYTF. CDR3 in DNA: TGTGCCAGCAGTTTAAGTAGAGGGATCTATGGCTACACCTTC.

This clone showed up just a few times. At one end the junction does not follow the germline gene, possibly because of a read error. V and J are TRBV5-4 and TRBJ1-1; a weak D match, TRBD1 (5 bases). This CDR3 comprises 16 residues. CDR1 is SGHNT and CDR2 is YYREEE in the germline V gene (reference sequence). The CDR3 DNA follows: TGCGCCAGCAGCCCCGGGACCCGGGGGGAGGACACTGAAGCTTTCTTT. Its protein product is CASSPGTRGEDTEAFF.

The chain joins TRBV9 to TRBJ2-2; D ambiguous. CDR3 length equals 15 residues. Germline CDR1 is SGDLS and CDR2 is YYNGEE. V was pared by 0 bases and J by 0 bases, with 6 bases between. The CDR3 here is CASSVATSNTGELFF. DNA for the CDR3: TGTGCCAGCAGCGTAGCGACTTCGAACACCGGGGAGCTGTTTTTT.

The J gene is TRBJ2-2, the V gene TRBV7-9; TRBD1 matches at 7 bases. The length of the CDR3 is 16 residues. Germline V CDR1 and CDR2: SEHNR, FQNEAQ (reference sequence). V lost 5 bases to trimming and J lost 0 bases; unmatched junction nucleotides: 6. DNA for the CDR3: TGTGCCAGCAGCGAGACAGGGACACCGAACACCGGGGAGCTGTTTTTT. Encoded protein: CASSETGTPNTGELFF.

CDR3 residues: CASTRGNREYEQYF. For the CDR3, the DNA is TGTGCCAGCACCCGAGGGAACAGGGAATACGAGCAGTACTTC. J is TRBJ2-5 and V is TRBV7-9; the D gene is possibly TRBD1 (6 bases). The DNA end favors TRBJ2-7, so the J call may be wrong. Germline assignment: CDR1 SEHNR and CDR2 FQNEAQ (reference sequence). The CDR3 totals 14 residues.

DNA of the CDR3: TGTGCCAGCAGGCTAGCGGGAATGAGCTCCTACAATGAGCAGTTCTTC. Translating gives CASRLAGMSSYNEQFF. The chain joins TRBV27 to TRBJ2-1, with 9 bases matching TRBD2. This CDR3 is built from 16 residues. V lost 6 bases to trimming and J lost 0 bases; unmatched junction nucleotides: 6. Per germline, CDR1 MNHEY and CDR2 SMNVEV (reference sequence).

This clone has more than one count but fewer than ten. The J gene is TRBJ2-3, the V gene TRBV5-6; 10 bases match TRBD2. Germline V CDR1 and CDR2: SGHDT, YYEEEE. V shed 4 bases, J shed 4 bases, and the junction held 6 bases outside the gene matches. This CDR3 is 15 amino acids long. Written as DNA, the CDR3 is TGTGCCAGCAGCCCTATAGCGGGGGGCTCAGATACGCAGTATTTT. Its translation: CASSPIAGGSDTQYF.

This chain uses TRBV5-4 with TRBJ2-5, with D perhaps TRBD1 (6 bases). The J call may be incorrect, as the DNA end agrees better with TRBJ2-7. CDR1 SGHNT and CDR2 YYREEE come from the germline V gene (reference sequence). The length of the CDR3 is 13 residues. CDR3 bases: TGTGCCAGCAGCAGACAGGCCCGCTACGAGCAGTACTTC. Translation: CASSRQARYEQYF.

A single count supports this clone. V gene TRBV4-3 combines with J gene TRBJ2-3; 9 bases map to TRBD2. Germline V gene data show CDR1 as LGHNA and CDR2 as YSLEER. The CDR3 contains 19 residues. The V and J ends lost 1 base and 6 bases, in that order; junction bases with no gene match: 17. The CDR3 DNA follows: TGCGCCAGCAGCCAAGTTGCTGGCGGGGGGGCCTTGGGGTCCGATACGCAGTATTTT. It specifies CASSQVAGGGALGSDTQYF.

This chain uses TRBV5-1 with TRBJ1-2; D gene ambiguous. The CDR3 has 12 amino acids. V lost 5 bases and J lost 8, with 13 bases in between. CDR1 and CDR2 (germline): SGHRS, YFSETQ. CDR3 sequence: CASRKEGGGYTF. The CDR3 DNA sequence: TGCGCCAGCAGAAAGGAGGGAGGAGGCTACACCTTC.